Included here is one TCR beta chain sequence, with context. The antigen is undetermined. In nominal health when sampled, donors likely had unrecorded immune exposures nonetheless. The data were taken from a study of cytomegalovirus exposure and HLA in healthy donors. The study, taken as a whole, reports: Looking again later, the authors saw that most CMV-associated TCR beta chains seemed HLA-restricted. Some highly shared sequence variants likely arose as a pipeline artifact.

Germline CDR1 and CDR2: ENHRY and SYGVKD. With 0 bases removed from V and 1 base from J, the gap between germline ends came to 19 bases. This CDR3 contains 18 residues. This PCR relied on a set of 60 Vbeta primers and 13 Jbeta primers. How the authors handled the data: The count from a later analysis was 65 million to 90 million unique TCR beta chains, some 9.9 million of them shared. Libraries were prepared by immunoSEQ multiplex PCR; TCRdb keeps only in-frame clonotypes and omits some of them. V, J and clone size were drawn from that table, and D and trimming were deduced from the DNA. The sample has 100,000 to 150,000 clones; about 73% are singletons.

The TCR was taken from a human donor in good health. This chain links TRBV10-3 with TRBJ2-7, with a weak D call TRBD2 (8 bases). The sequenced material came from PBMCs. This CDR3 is CAISESTRGGGGSYEQYF. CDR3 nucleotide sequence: TGTGCCATCAGTGAGTCGACGCGAGGGGGCGGGGGGTCCTACGAGCAGTACTTC.